The 22 T cell receptor beta chains listed next were all sequenced from one sample in a study of regulatory T cells in long-lasting Graves disease. Investigators prepared the TCR beta libraries by applying iRepertoire HTBI primers and Arm-PCR of CDR3 regions. TCRdb reprocessed the multiplex PCR reads via MiXCR and lists one record per CDR3 protein. The sample has 510,000 or so distinct CDR3 sequences; more than 10% are singletons. Sample time point: newly diagnosed GD, antithyroid drugs for less than 3 months. Isolated PBMC RNA provided the starting material for the TCR library. This same sample was also part of a study on T cells in Graves' hyperthyroidism and ophthalmopathy.

Source: peripheral blood mononuclear cells (PBMCs), taken at new diagnosis, from a patient treated with antithyroid drugs. These receptors originate from a woman in her 30s with Graves disease.

In its sample, this clonotype was seen many times. This chain joins TRBV20-1 and TRBJ2-3; no reliable D call. Germline loops: CDR1 DFQATT, CDR2 SNEGSKA (reference sequence). V was clipped by 4 bases and J by 7 bases, with 12 bases between them. The CDR3 extends over 12 amino acids. CDR3 bases: TGCAGTGCTATCAGTGCCTCATATACGCAGTATTTT. This encodes CSAISASYTQYF.

This clonotype came up many times. V is TRBV12-3 or TRBV12-4 and J is TRBJ2-1, with D possibly being TRBD1 (5 bases). The V gene lost 5 bases and the J gene lost 7 bases, with 21 bases spanning the gap. The CDR3 contains 16 residues. This CDR3 reads CASSPHIRNGANEQFF. For the CDR3, the DNA is TGTGCCAGCAGTCCGCACATCCGTAATGGGGCTAATGAGCAGTTCTTC.

This clonotype was seen many times. The rearrangement joins TRBV12-3 or TRBV12-4 to TRBJ2-5; a possible D gene is TRBD2 (6 bases). This CDR3 spans 14 amino acids. Trimming shortened V by 6 bases and J by 3 bases, and 14 bases separated the two germline ends. The CDR3 here is CASSLWLAEETQYF. The CDR3 DNA reads as TGTGCCAGCAGCTTATGGTTAGCGGAAGAGACCCAGTACTTC.

This clonotype was counted between two and nine times. The rearrangement joins TRBV15 to TRBJ1-1; D might be TRBD1 (5 bases). CDR3 size: 17 residues. Germline V gene sequence: CDR1 LNHNV, CDR2 YYDKDF (reference sequence). V was cut by 0 bases and J by 10 bases, with 24 bases left in between. CDR3 in DNA: TGTGCCACCAGCAGAGATAGGGTCTCGGGGGGAAGGCCTGGAGCTTTCTTT. Its translation is CATSRDRVSGGRPGAFF.

This clonotype was detected a few times. The chain couples TRBV15 to TRBJ1-5; tentative D call: TRBD1 (6 bases). CDR1 is LNHNV and CDR2 is YYDKDF in the germline V gene (reference sequence). Trimming removed 0 bases at V and 9 bases at J, with 18 bases between. The length of the CDR3 is 16 residues. Here the CDR3 reads CATSRDGQLLRGPQHF. CDR3 DNA sequence: TGTGCCACCAGCAGAGATGGACAGCTACTCCGCGGGCCCCAGCATTTT.

In its sample, this clonotype was seen many times. This chain joins TRBV20-1 and TRBJ2-3; D not certain. In germline, CDR1 is DFQATT, CDR2 SNEGSKA (reference sequence). The V and J ends lost 0 bases and 6 bases respectively, with 13 bases between them. CDR3 length: 14 residues. The CDR3 DNA reads TGCAGTGCTAGAGATAGTGGAAGTGCGGATACGCAGTATTTT. It is translated as CSARDSGSADTQYF.

The chain links TRBV24-1 to TRBJ2-1; D ambiguous. Germline V lookup: CDR1 KGHDR, CDR2 SFDVKD. Trimming stripped 4 bases from V and 4 bases from J, with 28 bases between. CDR3 length: 20 amino acids. CDR3 coding DNA: TGTGCCACCAGTGACACCCCTAAAATAACCGGGTCCTCCCTGTACAATGAGCAGTTCTTC. This translates into CATSDTPKITGSSLYNEQFF.

This clonotype has a count of ten or more. The chain links TRBV30 to TRBJ1-5, with 8 bases fitting TRBD1. The CDR3 is 13 amino acids. Trimming at V came to 4 bases and at J to 7 bases, leaving 6 bases not matched to a gene. The germline V gene has CDR1 GTSNPN and CDR2 SVGIG (reference sequence). The CDR3: CAWNRDRSQPQHF. CDR3 in DNA: TGTGCCTGGAACCGGGACAGGAGCCAGCCCCAGCATTTT. The full variable domain, its missing parts supplied by reference TRBV30 and TRBJ1-5, is SQTIHQWPATLVQPVGSPLSLECTVEGTSNPNLYWYRQAAGRGLQLLFYSVGIGQISSEVPQNLSASRPQDRQFILSSKKLLLSDSGFYLCAWNRDRSQPQHFGDGTRLSIL.

V usage is TRBV7-9 and J usage is TRBJ1-2; D is unclear. Per germline, CDR1 SEHNR and CDR2 FQNEAQ (reference sequence). V was trimmed by 2 bases and J by 8 bases, leaving 18 bases between them. The CDR3 loop spans 15 amino acids. This CDR3 is CASSLNGGPGLGYTF. The CDR3 DNA is TGTGCCAGCAGCTTAAATGGAGGTCCCGGACTGGGCTACACCTTC.

This clonotype was detected many times. The chain carries TRBV3-1 and TRBJ1-2; D might be TRBD1 (5 bases). This CDR3 contains 15 residues. V shed 9 bases and J shed 7 bases, with 24 bases lying between them. Germline V gene sequence: CDR1 LGHDT, CDR2 YNNKEL (reference sequence). CDR3 sequence (DNA): TGTGCCAGTCTTGAGACAGAGACTCTCATTCCTGGCTACACCTTC. Translated: CASLETETLIPGYTF.

In its sample, this clonotype was seen a few times. The conserved final phenylalanine or tryptophan is absent from the CDR3, which likely points to a read error. The gene calls are TRBV9 and TRBJ1-3; D gene ambiguous. The CDR3 sequence is 14 residues long. Deletions cut 0 bases from V and 9 bases from J, with 13 bases between. Germline V gene sequence: CDR1 SGDLS, CDR2 YYNGEE. CDR3 loop: CASSVARQWGTIYL. The CDR3 DNA sequence: TGTGCCAGCAGCGTAGCTAGGCAATGGGGCACCATATATCTT.

This clonotype has a handful of counts. CDR3 in DNA: TGTGCCACCAAAAAGGGGGCAGGGGCAGAGGAGCAGTACTTC. Residues: CATKKGAGAEEQYF. The V gene is TRBV3-1, the J gene TRBJ2-7, with 7 bases fitting TRBD1. Trimming cost V 10 bases and J 7 bases; bases outside gene matches: 16. The CDR3 extends over 14 amino acids. Germline loops: CDR1 LGHDT, CDR2 YNNKEL (reference sequence).

About this clonotype: Germline is not matched at one junction end, which may reflect a read error. In DNA form, the CDR3 reads TGTGCCAGCAGCTTATCGACAGGGACTGGAAATACCATATATTTT. This translates into CASSLSTGTGNTIYF. This chain links TRBV11-2 with TRBJ1-3; TRBD1 agrees at 7 bases. The germline CDR1 and CDR2 sequences are SGHAT and FQNNGV. The CDR3 is made up of 15 amino acids.

This clonotype was picked up many times. The junction departs from germline at one end; a sequencing error may be responsible. The chain employs TRBV20-1 and TRBJ2-4; TRBD2 matches 13 bases. Germline lookup yields CDR1 DFQATT and CDR2 SNEGSKA (reference sequence). CDR3 length equals 14 residues. The CDR3 coding sequence is TGCAGTGCTGGACTAGCGGGAGCCCAAAACATTCAGTACTTC. This encodes CSAGLAGAQNIQYF.

There are many counts of this clonotype. This sequence joins TRBV2 and TRBJ1-1; maybe TRBD1 (5 bases). CDR3 length equals 14 residues. Germline loops: CDR1 SNHLY, CDR2 FYNNEI. Trimming removed 7 bases from V and 1 base from J, with 13 bases in between. DNA of the CDR3: TGTGCCAGCAAATCCGGGACGGCGAACACTGAAGCTTTCTTT. This sequence encodes CASKSGTANTEAFF. The full variable domain, in which reference TRBV2 and TRBJ1-1 provide the parts outside the CDR3, is EPEVTQTPSHQVTQMGQEVILRCVPISNHLYFYWYRQILGQKVEFLVSFYNNEISEKSEIFDDQFSVERPDGSNFTLKIRSTKLEDSAMYFCASKSGTANTEAFFGQGTRLTVV.

The chain employs TRBV18 and TRBJ1-4; D might be TRBD1 (5 bases). CDR3 size: 17 residues. Germline loops: CDR1 KGHSH, CDR2 LQKENI. Trimming removed 3 bases at V and 8 bases at J, with 22 bases between. CDR3 nucleotide sequence: TGTGCCAGCTCACCGGTTTTAGGGGCCAATGAATGGGAAAAACTGTTTTTT. It specifies CASSPVLGANEWEKLFF. The full variable domain, with the rest looked up from reference TRBV18 and TRBJ1-4, is NAGVMQNPRHLVRRRGQEARLRCSPMKGHSHVYWYRQLPEEGLKFMVYLQKENIIDESGMPKERFSAEFPKEGPSILRIQQVVRGDSAAYFCASSPVLGANEWEKLFFGSGTQLSVL.

This clonotype was found many times. The chain couples TRBV11-2 to TRBJ2-3, with 14 bases matching TRBD2. Germline CDR1 SGHAT, CDR2 FQNNGV. J was trimmed by 6 bases and V by 2 bases; bases with no gene match: 1. CDR3 length equals 15 residues. The CDR3 region is CASSLWTSGGDTQYF. The CDR3 region has the DNA TGTGCCAGCAGCTTATGGACTAGCGGGGGGGATACGCAGTATTTT.

This clonotype was observed many times. The rearrangement links TRBV30 to TRBJ2-5; TRBD1 agrees at 7 bases. Germline values: CDR1 GTSNPN, CDR2 SVGIG (reference sequence). V gave up 0 bases and J gave up 7 bases; unmatched junction bases: 2. The CDR3 extends over 12 amino acids. The CDR3 spells CAWSVQGWTQYF. The CDR3 nucleotides are TGTGCCTGGAGTGTACAGGGGTGGACCCAGTACTTC.

Concerning this clonotype itself: Since a far larger clone is one base different, this is likely a read error. J is TRBJ2-5 and V is TRBV7-2; 12 nucleotides match TRBD1. The DNA end is a closer match to TRBJ2-1, so the J assignment may be wrong. This CDR3 contains 23 residues. Germline lookup yields CDR1 SGHTA and CDR2 FQGNSA. CDR3 nucleotides: TGTGCCAACAGCTTCGGTTTCGGAGTGGGGGGACAGGGGGCGGTGGGCACGAACAATGAGCAGTTCTTC. This codes for CANSFGFGVGGQGAVGTNNEQFF.

In its sample, this clonotype was seen a few times. A much larger clone lies one base from this, so it may be a read error. V and J are TRBV27 and TRBJ2-1, with D tentatively TRBD2 (5 bases). V shed 5 bases and J shed 0 bases, with 11 bases lying between them. CDR1 and CDR2 from the germline V gene are MNHEY and SMNVEV (reference sequence). The CDR3 consists of 15 residues. The DNA for the CDR3 is TGTGCCAGCAGTCCAGCGGAAGGCTCCTACAATGAGCAGTTCTTC. This encodes CASSPAEGSYNEQFF.

This clonotype has a count of ten or more. The chain employs TRBV7-9 and TRBJ2-2; D is perhaps TRBD1 or TRBD2 (5 bases each). From germline, CDR1 is SEHNR and CDR2 FQNEAQ (reference sequence). The CDR3 contains 12 residues. Trimming pared 10 bases from V and 6 bases from J, leaving 12 bases between. CDR3 sequence: CAIMGVAGELFF. CDR3 nucleotides: TGTGCCATAATGGGGGTCGCCGGGGAGCTGTTTTTT. The full variable domain, completed using reference TRBV7-9 and TRBJ2-2, is DTGVSQNPRHKITKRGQNVTFRCDPISEHNRLYWYRQTLGQGPEFLTYFQNEAQLEKSRLLSDRFSAERPKGSFSTLEIQRTEQGDSAMYLCAIMGVAGELFFGEGSRLTVL.

Written as DNA, the CDR3 is TGTGCCAGCAGCCCTAGGAGAAGCTCCTACGAGCAGTACTTC. This encodes CASSPRRSSYEQYF. The rearrangement joins TRBV3-1 to TRBJ2-7; unclear D gene. V shed 4 bases and J shed 0 bases, with 10 bases lying between them. The CDR3 loop spans 14 amino acids. Per the germline V gene, CDR1 is LGHDT and CDR2 is YNNKEL (reference sequence).